These 5 T cell receptor beta chains were all obtained from the same sample, sequenced in a study of long-term antiretroviral therapy in people with HIV (dated by TCRdb to between 2021 and 2024). The immunoSEQ hsTCRB v3.0 assay was used at survey level resolution to sequence the TRB variable region. In TCRdb, the immuneACCESS table is reduced to in-frame sequences with V and J assigned. These tables do not hold every clone; where another copy was compared, an unresolved V gene accounts for under half, and the others remain unexplained. The sample table records 25,000 to 35,000 clones; 95% of these occur just once. Jointly, the top ten make up around 7.4% of the sample. Specimen: unsorted PBMCs, collected 5.3 years after starting antiretroviral therapy. These TCRs come from a man aged 30 to 45 with HIV.

This clone was counted a few times. The V and J genes are TRBV27 and TRBJ2-7; D gene uncertain. This CDR3 has 13 amino acids. The germline V and J ends were trimmed by 3 bases and 5 bases, with 11 bases remaining between them. The germline V gene encodes CDR1 MNHEY and CDR2 SMNVEV (reference sequence). CDR3 nucleotides: TGTGCCAGCAGTTTGGCGTCGAAAAACGAGCAGTACTTC. Protein sequence: CASSLASKNEQYF.

This chain links TRBV18 with TRBJ2-3, with a tentative D call TRBD1 (5 bases). Germline CDR1 reads KGHSH; CDR2 reads LQKENI. This CDR3 is 19 amino acids long. Trimming pared 2 bases from V and 6 bases from J, leaving 27 bases between. DNA for the CDR3: TGTGCCAGCTCACCATCTACGTTAAGGAATGGGCAGGGTTACGATACGCAGTATTTT. It encodes CASSPSTLRNGQGYDTQYF. Variable domain in full (rest from reference TRBV18 and TRBJ2-3): NAGVMQNPRHLVRRRGQEARLRCSPMKGHSHVYWYRQLPEEGLKFMVYLQKENIIDESGMPKERFSAEFPKEGPSILRIQQVVRGDSAAYFCASSPSTLRNGQGYDTQYFGPGTRLTVL.

CDR3 sequence reads: CASSGTSLRQRTDTQYF. CDR3 nucleotide sequence: TGTGCCAGCAGCGGGACTAGTCTGCGTCAGCGCACAGATACGCAGTATTTT. The chain combines TRBV5-6 with TRBJ2-3; 8 nucleotides line up with TRBD2. CDR3 length equals 17 residues. The germline CDR1 and CDR2 sequences are SGHDT and YYEEEE. The trim removed 4 bases at V and 1 base at J, leaving 11 bases unmatched.

This chain links TRBV27 with TRBJ1-5, with D possibly matching TRBD1 (6 bases). Germline CDR1 MNHEY, CDR2 SMNVEV (reference sequence). V lost 5 bases and J lost 4, with 18 bases in between. The CDR3 has 16 residues. Here the CDR3 reads CASSRSRDRLNQPQHF. The CDR3 DNA is TGTGCCAGCAGTCGCTCCCGTGACAGGCTAAATCAGCCCCAGCATTTT.

The chain has TRBV10-1 and TRBJ2-2; D might be TRBD1 or TRBD2, each matching 5 bases. There are 14 residues in the CDR3. With 10 bases removed from V and 0 bases from J, the gap between germline ends came to 12 bases. CDR1 is WNHNN and CDR2 is SYGVQD in the germline V gene (reference sequence). CDR3 in DNA: TGCGCCACCGCCCGGGGCTCGAACACCGGGGAGCTGTTTTTT. Its translation is CATARGSNTGELFF.